This note documents a single TCR beta chain sequence. The CDR3 contains 17 residues. Germline V CDR1 and CDR2: LGHNA, YNFKEQ. V lost 0 bases to trimming and J lost 2 bases, with 14 bases between them. The data were obtained in a study of blood T cells in healthy people across ages. The use of a sample-barcoded 5' primer and a J-beta primer mix characterized a second PCR of about 7 to 12 cycles. TCRdb independently ran MiXCR on the 5' RACE reads; one entry per CDR3 protein. Among roughly 2 million distinct CDR3 sequences listed, just under 50% were seen once. The rearrangement links TRBV4-2 to TRBJ2-4; the D gene is possibly TRBD2 (6 bases). The sequence was obtained from a woman in her thirties or forties in good health. Source material: blood. The CDR3 DNA reads TGTGCCAGCAGCCAAGATCCCGGGGCGGGAACCAAAAACATTCAGTACTTC. Its translation is CASSQDPGAGTKNIQYF.